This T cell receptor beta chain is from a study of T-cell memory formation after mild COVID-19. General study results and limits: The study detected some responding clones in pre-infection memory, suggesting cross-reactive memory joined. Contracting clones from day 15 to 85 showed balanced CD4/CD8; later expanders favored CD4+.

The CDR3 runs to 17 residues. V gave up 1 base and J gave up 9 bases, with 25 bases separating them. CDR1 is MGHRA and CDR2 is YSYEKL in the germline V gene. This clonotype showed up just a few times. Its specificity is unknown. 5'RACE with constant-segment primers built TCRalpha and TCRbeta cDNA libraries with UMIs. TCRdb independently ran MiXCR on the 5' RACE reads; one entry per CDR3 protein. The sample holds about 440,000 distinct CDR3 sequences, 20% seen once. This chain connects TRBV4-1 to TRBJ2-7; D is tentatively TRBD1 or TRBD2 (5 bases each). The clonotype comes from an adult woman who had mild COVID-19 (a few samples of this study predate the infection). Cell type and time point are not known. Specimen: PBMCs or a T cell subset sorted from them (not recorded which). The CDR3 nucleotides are TGCGCCAGCAGCCAAGGAAGTAGGTTTAGGGACCCAACCGCGCAGTACTTC. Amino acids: CASSQGSRFRDPTAQYF.